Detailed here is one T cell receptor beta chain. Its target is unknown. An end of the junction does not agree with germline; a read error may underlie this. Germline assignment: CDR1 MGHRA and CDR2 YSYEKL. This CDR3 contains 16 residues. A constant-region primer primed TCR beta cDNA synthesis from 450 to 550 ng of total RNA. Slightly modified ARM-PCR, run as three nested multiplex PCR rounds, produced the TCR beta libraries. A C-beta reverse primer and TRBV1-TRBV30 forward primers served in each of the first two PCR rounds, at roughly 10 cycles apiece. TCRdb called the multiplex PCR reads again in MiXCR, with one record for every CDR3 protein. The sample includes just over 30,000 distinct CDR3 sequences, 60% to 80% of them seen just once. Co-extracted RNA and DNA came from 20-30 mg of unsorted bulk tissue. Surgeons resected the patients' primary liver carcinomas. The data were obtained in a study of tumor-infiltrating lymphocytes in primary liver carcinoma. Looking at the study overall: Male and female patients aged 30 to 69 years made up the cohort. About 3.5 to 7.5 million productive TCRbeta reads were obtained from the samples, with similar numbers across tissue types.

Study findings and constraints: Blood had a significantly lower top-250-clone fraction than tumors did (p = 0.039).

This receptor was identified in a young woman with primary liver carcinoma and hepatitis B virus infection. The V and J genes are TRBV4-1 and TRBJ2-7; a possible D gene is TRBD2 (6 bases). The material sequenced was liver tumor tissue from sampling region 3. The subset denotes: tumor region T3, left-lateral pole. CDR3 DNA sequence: TGCGCCAGCAGCCAAGATCGTACTAGCTGGTTGGACGAGCAATACTTC. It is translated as CASSQDRTSWLDEQYF.